Listed here is a single T cell receptor (beta chain). As yet, its antigen is unknown. The sample is drawn from a study of shared clonotypes between healthy human individuals. Broader study findings: Compared with clonotypes that all four donors shared, non-shared clonotypes had lower generation probabilities. Sharing across four donors was highest in naive CD4 (approximately 5%) and lowest in memory CD8 (0.4%). The sampled material consisted only of blood, and tissue repertoires are likely to differ.

This CDR3 is built from 16 residues. Trimming took 3 bases from V and 2 from J, leaving 14 bases between them. In germline, CDR1 is KGHSH, CDR2 LQKENI. TCRdb keeps only in-frame clones here, not all; method: immunoSEQ multiplex PCR. The data show around 2,100,000 clones, around 96% seen once. Naive CD8 cells lacked CD45RO, underwent positive selection for CCR7 and left out terminally differentiated effector memory CD45RA+ cells. The chain couples TRBV18 to TRBJ2-4, with D tentatively TRBD1 or TRBD2 (5 bases each). The receptor was derived from a man between 18 and 35 years old in good health. The sequenced material came from naive CD8+ T cells sorted from blood. The CDR3 DNA reads as TGTGCCAGCTCACCGTGGGGAGAGGGGACCAAAAACATTCAGTACTTC. Protein sequence: CASSPWGEGTKNIQYF.